Below are 14 T cell receptor beta chains sequenced from a single sample in a study of cytomegalovirus exposure and HLA in healthy donors. Researchers ran the PCR with 60 Vbeta and 13 Jbeta primers. Using immunoSEQ multiplex PCR, the repertoire was profiled, and TCRdb retains in-frame clones only, with some absent. The data show 210,000 or so clones, 65% to 90% seen once. Specimen: PBMCs. These receptors were taken from a girl aged 10-17 years in good health and CMV-seronegative.

V gene TRBV5-1 combines with J gene TRBJ1-1; 7 bases map to TRBD1. Germline trimming cut 4 bases from V and 1 base from J; bases unmatched to any gene: 13. CDR1 is SGHRS, CDR2 YFSETQ, per germline. CDR3 size: 17 residues. CDR3 sequence (DNA): TGCGCCAGCAGCCCCAGGGGGGCCCTACCCAAGAACACTGAAGCTTTCTTT. It codes for CASSPRGALPKNTEAFF.

A few counts support this clone. The CDR3 here is CASSYAPGDRSQPQHF. For the CDR3, the DNA is TGTGCCAGCAGTTATGCCCCCGGGGACAGGTCACAGCCCCAGCATTTT. The rearrangement uses TRBV28 and TRBJ1-5; 8 bases agree with TRBD1. Trimming removed 4 bases from V and 7 bases from J; junction bases left unmatched: 12. Germline V gene lookup returns CDR1 MDHEN and CDR2 SYDVKM. The CDR3 length is 16 residues. Variable domain in full (rest from reference TRBV28 and TRBJ1-5): DVKVTQSSRYLVKRTGEKVFLECVQDMDHENMFWYRQDPGLGLRLIYFSYDVKMKEKGDIPEGYSVSREKKERFSLILESASTNQTSMYLCASSYAPGDRSQPQHFGDGTRLSIL.

The chain recombines TRBV5-5 with TRBJ1-1, with a possible D match to TRBD1 (5 bases). Trimming left V 5 bases short and J 0 bases short, with 11 bases between. The CDR3 runs to 14 residues. Germline loops: CDR1 SGHKS, CDR2 YYEKEE (reference sequence). The CDR3 reads CASRGGILNTEAFF. In DNA form, the CDR3 reads TGTGCCAGCAGGGGGGGGATACTGAACACTGAAGCTTTCTTT.

CDR3 nucleotides: TGTGCCAGCAGTAACCGGGACAGGGGGCTCCTCTATGGCTACACCTTC. The encoded protein is CASSNRDRGLLYGYTF. The V and J genes are TRBV6-6 and TRBJ1-2, with 12 bases identical to TRBD1. CDR3 length: 16 amino acids. Germline-derived CDR1 and CDR2 are MNHNY and SVGAGI (reference sequence). The trim removed 5 bases at V and 4 bases at J, leaving 8 bases unmatched.

The V call is TRBV7-2, the J call TRBJ2-5; tentatively, D is TRBD2 (6 bases). Germline CDR1 and CDR2: SGHTA and FQGNSA. Trimming shortened V by 5 bases and J by 6 bases, and 19 bases separated the two germline ends. The CDR3 runs to 15 residues. CDR3 in amino acids: CASSSPEGVRKTQYF. DNA for the CDR3: TGTGCCAGCAGCAGTCCGGAGGGTGTGAGAAAGACCCAGTACTTC.

This clone was seen only a few times. The gene calls are TRBV5-4 and TRBJ1-2; 10 bases map to TRBD1. Per germline, CDR1 SGHNT and CDR2 YYREEE (reference sequence). The V segment lost 4 bases and the J segment 6 bases; nucleotides outside the gene matches: 3. The CDR3 contains 13 residues. The DNA for the CDR3 is TGTGCCAGCAGCCCCGGGACAGGGGATGGCTACACCTTC. This codes for CASSPGTGDGYTF.

The DNA of the CDR3 is TGCGCCAGCAGCTTGGCCCTTACGGGGGTAGAGACCCAGTACTTC. Translation: CASSLALTGVETQYF. The genes are TRBV5-1 and TRBJ2-5, with D maybe TRBD2 (6 bases). Germline V lookup: CDR1 SGHRS, CDR2 YFSETQ. The CDR3 runs 15 residues. V was clipped by 0 bases and J by 4 bases, with 13 bases between them.

The chain couples TRBV28 to TRBJ1-5; tentatively, D is TRBD1 (6 bases). The V gene's germline CDR1 is MDHEN and CDR2 SYDVKM. The CDR3 contains 14 residues. V lost 6 bases and J 3 bases, leaving 12 bases between the germline ends. The CDR3 loop reads CASRTGHLNQPQHF. The CDR3 coding sequence is TGTGCCAGCAGAACGGGACACCTCAATCAGCCCCAGCATTTT.

The genes are TRBV30 and TRBJ2-5, with 12 positions matching TRBD2. This CDR3 is 15 amino acids long. Germline CDR1 and CDR2: GTSNPN and SVGIG (reference sequence). V gave up 3 bases and J gave up 5 bases; unmatched junction bases: 7. CDR3 DNA sequence: TGTGCCTGGAGCGCTAGCGGGGGGGGCCGGGAGACCCAGTACTTC. Protein: CAWSASGGGRETQYF.

This chain joins TRBV19 and TRBJ2-5; 9 bases fit TRBD1. Germline V gene lookup returns CDR1 LNHDA and CDR2 SQIVND (reference sequence). Germline trimming cut 6 bases from V and 5 bases from J; bases unmatched to any gene: 10. CDR3 length equals 15 residues. CDR3 residues: CASRPGTGLRETQYF. For the CDR3, the DNA is TGTGCCAGTAGGCCAGGGACAGGGCTTAGGGAGACCCAGTACTTC. Variable domain in full (rest from reference TRBV19 and TRBJ2-5): DGGITQSPKYLFRKEGQNVTLSCEQNLNHDAMYWYRQDPGQGLRLIYYSQIVNDFQKGDIAEGYSVSREKKESFPLTVTSAQKNPTAFYLCASRPGTGLRETQYFGPGTRLLVL.

V and J are TRBV18 and TRBJ1-1; TRBD1 is a possible D gene (5 bases). V dropped 4 bases and J dropped 6 bases, with 15 bases sitting between them. Germline V gives CDR1 KGHSH, CDR2 LQKENI. The CDR3 totals 14 residues. The CDR3 is CASSLYPAGAEAFF. The DNA of the CDR3 is TGTGCCAGCTCACTCTATCCCGCGGGGGCTGAAGCTTTCTTT. Filled out from reference TRBV18 and TRBJ1-1, the complete variable domain reads NAGVMQNPRHLVRRRGQEARLRCSPMKGHSHVYWYRQLPEEGLKFMVYLQKENIIDESGMPKERFSAEFPKEGPSILRIQQVVRGDSAAYFCASSLYPAGAEAFFGQGTRLTVV.

The J gene is TRBJ1-1, the V gene TRBV19; 7 nucleotides agree with TRBD1. Germline lookup yields CDR1 LNHDA and CDR2 SQIVND (reference sequence). Trimming removed 3 bases from V and 0 bases from J; junction bases left unmatched: 1. This CDR3 has 14 amino acids. CDR3 residues: CASSMGQMNTEAFF. The CDR3 DNA follows: TGTGCCAGTAGTATGGGACAGATGAACACTGAAGCTTTCTTT.

This chain uses TRBV7-2 with TRBJ1-4, with 8 bases identical to TRBD1. Germline V gene lookup returns CDR1 SGHTA and CDR2 FQGNSA. The CDR3 length is 16 residues. J lost 0 bases, V lost 5 bases, and 5 bases had no gene match. CDR3 DNA sequence: TGTGCCAGCAGCCTCCGGGACAGGTCAACTAATGAAAAACTGTTTTTT. Protein sequence: CASSLRDRSTNEKLFF. Filled out from reference TRBV7-2 and TRBJ1-4, the complete variable domain reads GAGVSQSPSNKVTEKGKDVELRCDPISGHTALYWYRQSLGQGLEFLIYFQGNSAPDKSGLPSDRFSAERTGGSVSTLTIQRTQQEDSAVYLCASSLRDRSTNEKLFFGSGTQLSVL.

The genes are TRBV2 and TRBJ2-4; 14 bases match TRBD2. Germline loops: CDR1 SNHLY, CDR2 FYNNEI. The V gene end was trimmed by 4 bases and the J gene end by 7 bases; junction bases not matched to a gene: 0. The CDR3 length is 14 residues. The CDR3 here is CASSGTSGRNIQYF. The DNA for the CDR3 is TGTGCCAGCAGTGGGACTAGCGGGAGGAACATTCAGTACTTC.